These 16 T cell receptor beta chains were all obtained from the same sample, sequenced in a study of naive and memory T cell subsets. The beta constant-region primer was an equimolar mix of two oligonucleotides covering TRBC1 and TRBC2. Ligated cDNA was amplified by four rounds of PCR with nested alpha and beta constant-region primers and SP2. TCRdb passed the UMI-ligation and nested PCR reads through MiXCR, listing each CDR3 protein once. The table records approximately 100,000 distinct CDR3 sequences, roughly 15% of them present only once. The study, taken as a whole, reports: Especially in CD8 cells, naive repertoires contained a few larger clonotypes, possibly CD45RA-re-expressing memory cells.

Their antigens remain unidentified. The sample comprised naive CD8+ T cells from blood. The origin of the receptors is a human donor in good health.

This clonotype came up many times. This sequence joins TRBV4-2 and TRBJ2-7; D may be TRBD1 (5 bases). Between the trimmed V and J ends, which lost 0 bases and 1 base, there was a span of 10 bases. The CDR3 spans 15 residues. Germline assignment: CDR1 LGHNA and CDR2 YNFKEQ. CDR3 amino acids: CASSQEIQGSYEQYF. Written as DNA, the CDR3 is TGTGCCAGCAGCCAAGAGATCCAGGGTTCCTACGAGCAGTACTTC.

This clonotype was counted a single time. CDR3 bases: TGCGCCAGCAGCTTGGTGGAGGGCCGCCCAGATACGCAGTATTTT. Protein product: CASSLVEGRPDTQYF. V usage is TRBV5-1 and J usage is TRBJ2-3; TRBD2 might be the D (6 bases). V shed 0 bases and J shed 4 bases, with 12 bases lying between them. This CDR3 contains 15 residues. The germline CDR1 and CDR2 sequences are SGHRS and YFSETQ.

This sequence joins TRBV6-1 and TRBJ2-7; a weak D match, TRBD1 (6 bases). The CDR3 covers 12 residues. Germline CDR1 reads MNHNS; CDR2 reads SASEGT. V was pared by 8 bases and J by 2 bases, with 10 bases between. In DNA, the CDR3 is TGTGCCAGCCATTGGGACACCTACGAGCAGTACTTC. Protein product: CASHWDTYEQYF.

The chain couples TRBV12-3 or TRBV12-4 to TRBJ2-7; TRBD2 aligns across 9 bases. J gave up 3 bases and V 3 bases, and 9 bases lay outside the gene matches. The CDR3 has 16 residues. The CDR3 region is CASSFAGLARSYEQYF. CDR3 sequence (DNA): TGTGCCAGCAGTTTCGCGGGACTAGCAAGGAGCTACGAGCAGTACTTC.

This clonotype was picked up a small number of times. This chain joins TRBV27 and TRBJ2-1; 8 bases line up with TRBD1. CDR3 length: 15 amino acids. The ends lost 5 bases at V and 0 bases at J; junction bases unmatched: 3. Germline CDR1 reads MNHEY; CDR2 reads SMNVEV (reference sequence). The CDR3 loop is CASSLQGVSYNEQFF. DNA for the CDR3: TGTGCCAGCAGTCTACAGGGGGTCTCCTACAATGAGCAGTTCTTC.

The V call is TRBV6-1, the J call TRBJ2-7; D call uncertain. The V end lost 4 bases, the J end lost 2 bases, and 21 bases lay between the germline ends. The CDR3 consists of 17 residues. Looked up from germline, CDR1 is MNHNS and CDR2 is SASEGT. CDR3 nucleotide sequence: TGTGCCAGCAGTGTCGGCCGGAACCCCTCTTCTCCCTACGAGCAGTACTTC. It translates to CASSVGRNPSSPYEQYF.

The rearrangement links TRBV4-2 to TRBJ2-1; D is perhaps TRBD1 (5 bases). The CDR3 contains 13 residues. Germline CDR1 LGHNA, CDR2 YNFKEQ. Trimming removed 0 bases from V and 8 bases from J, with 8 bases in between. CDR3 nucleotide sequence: TGTGCCAGCAGCCAAGACGGCAGGGATGAGCAGTTCTTC. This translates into CASSQDGRDEQFF.

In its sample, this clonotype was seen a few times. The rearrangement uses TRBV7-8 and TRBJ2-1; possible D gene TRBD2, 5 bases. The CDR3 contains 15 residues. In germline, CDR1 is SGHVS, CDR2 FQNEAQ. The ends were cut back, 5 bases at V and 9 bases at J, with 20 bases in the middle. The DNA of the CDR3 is TGTGCCAGCAGCCTAATGAGGGAACACGCAACTGAGCAGTTCTTC. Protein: CASSLMREHATEQFF. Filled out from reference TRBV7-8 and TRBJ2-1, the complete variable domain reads GAGVSQSPRYKVAKRGQDVALRCDPISGHVSLFWYQQALGQGPEFLTYFQNEAQLDKSGLPSDRFFAERPEGSVSTLKIQRTQQEDSAVYLCASSLMREHATEQFFGPGTRLTVL.

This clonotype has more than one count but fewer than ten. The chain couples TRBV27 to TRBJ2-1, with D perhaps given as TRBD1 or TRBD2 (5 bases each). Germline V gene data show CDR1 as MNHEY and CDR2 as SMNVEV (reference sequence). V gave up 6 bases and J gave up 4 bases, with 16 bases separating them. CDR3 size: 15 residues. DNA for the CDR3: TGTGCCAGCAGAATAAGCGGACACACTTACAATGAGCAGTTCTTC. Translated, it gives CASRISGHTYNEQFF.

Here the CDR3 reads CASSFPEGEQYF. As DNA, the CDR3 is TGTGCCAGCAGCTTTCCCGAGGGCGAGCAGTACTTC. The chain recombines TRBV7-9 with TRBJ2-7; tentatively, D is TRBD2 (5 bases). Germline V gene sequence: CDR1 SEHNR, CDR2 FQNEAQ (reference sequence). The CDR3 has 12 amino acids. Between the trimmed V and J ends, which lost 3 bases and 6 bases, there was a span of 9 bases.

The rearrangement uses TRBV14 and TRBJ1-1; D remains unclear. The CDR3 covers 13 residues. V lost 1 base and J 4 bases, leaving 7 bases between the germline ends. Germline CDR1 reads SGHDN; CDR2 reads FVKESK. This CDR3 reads CASSQAAPTEAFF. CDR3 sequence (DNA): TGTGCCAGCAGCCAAGCCGCACCCACTGAAGCTTTCTTT.

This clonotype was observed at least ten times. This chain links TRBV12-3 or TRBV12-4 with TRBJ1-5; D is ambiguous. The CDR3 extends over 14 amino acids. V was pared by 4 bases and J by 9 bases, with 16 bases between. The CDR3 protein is CASSYGQESRPQHF. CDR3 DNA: TGTGCCAGCAGTTATGGGCAGGAAAGTAGGCCCCAGCATTTT.

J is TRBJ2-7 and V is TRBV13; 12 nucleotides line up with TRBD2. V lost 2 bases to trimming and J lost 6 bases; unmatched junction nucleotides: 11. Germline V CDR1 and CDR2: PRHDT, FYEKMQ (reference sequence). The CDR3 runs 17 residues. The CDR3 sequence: CASSLPLTSGRTAEQYF. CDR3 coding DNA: TGTGCCAGCAGCTTACCACTAACTAGCGGGAGGACGGCCGAGCAGTACTTC.

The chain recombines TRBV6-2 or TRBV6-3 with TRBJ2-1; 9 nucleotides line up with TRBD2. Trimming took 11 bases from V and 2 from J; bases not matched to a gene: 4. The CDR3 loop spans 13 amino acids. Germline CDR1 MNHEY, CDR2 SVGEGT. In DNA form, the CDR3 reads TGTGCCGCCCGCGGGAGGGCCTACAATGAGCAGTTCTTC. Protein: CAARGRAYNEQFF.

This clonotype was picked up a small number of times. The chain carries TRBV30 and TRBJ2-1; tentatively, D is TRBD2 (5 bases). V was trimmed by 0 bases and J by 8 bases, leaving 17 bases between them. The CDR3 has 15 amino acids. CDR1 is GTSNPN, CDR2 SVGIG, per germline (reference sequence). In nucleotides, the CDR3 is TGTGCCTGGAGTGTACAAAGCGGCCTTGGCGATGAGCAGTTCTTC. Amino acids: CAWSVQSGLGDEQFF. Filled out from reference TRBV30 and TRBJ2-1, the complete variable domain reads SQTIHQWPATLVQPVGSPLSLECTVEGTSNPNLYWYRQAAGRGLQLLFYSVGIGQISSEVPQNLSASRPQDRQFILSSKKLLLSDSGFYLCAWSVQSGLGDEQFFGPGTRLTVL.

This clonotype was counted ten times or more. The CDR3 reads CASSWGQLGSYEQYF. The DNA of the CDR3 is TGCGCCAGCAGCTGGGGACAGCTGGGGTCCTACGAGCAGTACTTC. The chain links TRBV5-1 to TRBJ2-7; 7 bases match TRBD1. CDR3 length: 15 residues. The junction had 7 bases not matched to a gene; V was cut back by 3 bases and J by 1 base. The germline V gene has CDR1 SGHRS and CDR2 YFSETQ. The whole variable domain, filled in from reference TRBV5-1 and TRBJ2-7, reads KAGVTQTPRYLIKTRGQQVTLSCSPISGHRSVSWYQQTPGQGLQFLFEYFSETQRNKGNFPGRFSGRQFSNSRSEMNVSTLELGDSALYLCASSWGQLGSYEQYFGPGTRLTVT.